These 27 T cell receptor beta chains came from one sample sequenced in a study of blood T cell repertoires in COVID-19 (TCRdb year 2020). Library prep was done by the immunoSEQ multiplex PCR assay. As stored in TCRdb, this immuneACCESS dataset retains in-frame rearrangements with V and J assigned. A fraction of the clones does not appear; measured against another copy, unresolved V genes explain less than half of the discrepancy, and the remainder lacks a known reason. The sample data list about 200,000 clones, and around nine tenths of these were observed just once. The ten biggest clones cover roughly 3% of the sample. The sample comprised peripheral blood. The origin of the receptors is a man aged 55 to 70 with acute or convalescent COVID-19.

This rearrangement joins TRBV28 to TRBJ1-3; weak D call: TRBD1 (5 bases). From germline, CDR1 is MDHEN and CDR2 SYDVKM. V dropped 6 bases and J dropped 4 bases, with 13 bases sitting between them. The CDR3 is made up of 14 amino acids. CDR3 amino acids: CASRGPMEGNTIYF. Here the CDR3 DNA reads TGTGCCAGCAGGGGGCCGATGGAAGGAAACACCATATATTTT.

This chain uses TRBV18 with TRBJ2-7, with a possible D match to TRBD1 (6 bases). V was clipped by 5 bases and J by 4 bases, with 15 bases between them. The CDR3 is 14 amino acids. Germline CDR1 and CDR2: KGHSH and LQKENI. The CDR3 region is CASSDQQGTYEQYF. Written as DNA, the CDR3 is TGTGCCAGCTCAGATCAACAGGGCACGTACGAGCAGTACTTC.

The rearrangement links TRBV3-1 (or the pseudogene TRBV3-2) to TRBJ1-2; the D gene is possibly TRBD1 (6 bases). CDR1 LGHDT and CDR2 YNNKEL come from the germline V gene (reference sequence). Between the trimmed V and J ends, which lost 6 bases and 8 bases, there was a span of 22 bases. CDR3 length equals 15 residues. CDR3 sequence reads: CASRNSGAHSRGYTF. CDR3 DNA: TGTGCCAGCAGGAACTCAGGGGCCCATTCTCGGGGCTACACCTTC.

The rearrangement uses TRBV3-1 (or the pseudogene TRBV3-2) and TRBJ2-1, with 7 bases aligning to TRBD2. This CDR3 contains 17 residues. CDR1 is LGHDT, CDR2 YNNKEL, per germline (reference sequence). The junction had 15 bases not matched to a gene; V was cut back by 4 bases and J by 6 bases. CDR3 loop: CASSRHHASSGLNEQFF. The CDR3 DNA is TGTGCCAGCAGCCGACATCACGCTTCTAGCGGTCTCAATGAGCAGTTCTTC.

V is TRBV30 and J is TRBJ2-7; possibly TRBD1 for D (5 bases). The germline V and J ends were trimmed by 8 bases and 3 bases, with 14 bases remaining between them. The CDR3 length is 12 residues. The germline gives CDR1 GTSNPN, CDR2 SVGIG (reference sequence). CDR3 nucleotides: TGTGCCGCCGTAGGGGTCGGCTACGAGCAGTACTTC. Its protein product is CAAVGVGYEQYF.

The chain has TRBV19 and TRBJ2-7; maybe TRBD2 (6 bases). The germline CDR1 and CDR2 sequences are LNHDA and SQIVND (reference sequence). This CDR3 is 12 amino acids long. The germline V and J ends were trimmed by 5 bases and 5 bases, with 10 bases remaining between them. The CDR3 sequence is CASSGLHNEQYF. The CDR3 coding sequence is TGTGCCAGTAGTGGACTACACAACGAGCAGTACTTC.

The chain links TRBV18 to TRBJ1-3; 8 bases are shared with TRBD1. Germline values: CDR1 KGHSH, CDR2 LQKENI. The V gene end was trimmed by 3 bases and the J gene end by 7 bases; junction bases not matched to a gene: 14. The CDR3 contains 17 residues. CDR3 residues: CASSPSGGQGFGNTIYF. Written as DNA, the CDR3 is TGTGCCAGCTCACCGTCTGGTGGACAGGGCTTTGGCAACACCATATATTTT.

The V gene is TRBV18, the J gene TRBJ2-5, with TRBD1 matching over 8 bases. The CDR3 consists of 14 residues. Germline lookup yields CDR1 KGHSH and CDR2 LQKENI. With V trimmed by 0 bases and J by 5 bases, 2 bases remained unmatched. Here the CDR3 reads CASSPPRGRETQYF. CDR3 sequence (DNA): TGTGCCAGCTCACCACCCAGGGGGCGGGAGACCCAGTACTTC.

The V gene is TRBV7-9, the J gene TRBJ2-1, with 10 bases that match TRBD2. J lost 4 bases, V lost 3 bases, and 3 bases had no gene match. Germline lookup yields CDR1 SEHNR and CDR2 FQNEAQ (reference sequence). The CDR3 consists of 15 residues. The chain's CDR3 is CASSFPAGGYNEQFF. In DNA form, the CDR3 reads TGTGCCAGCAGCTTCCCAGCGGGGGGGTACAATGAGCAGTTCTTC.

This clone was found once. This sequence joins TRBV3-1 (or the pseudogene TRBV3-2) and TRBJ2-5; 8 bases are shared with TRBD2. The CDR3 length is 14 residues. Germline V gives CDR1 LGHDT, CDR2 YNNKEL (reference sequence). V was clipped by 3 bases and J by 1 base; unmatched bases: 1. The CDR3 spells CASSHGGAQETQYF. The CDR3 DNA reads TGTGCCAGCAGCCACGGGGGGGCCCAAGAGACCCAGTACTTC.

V usage is TRBV19 and J usage is TRBJ1-2; 9 nucleotides match TRBD1. This CDR3 spans 16 amino acids. CDR1 is LNHDA and CDR2 is SQIVND in the germline V gene (reference sequence). V gave up 6 bases and J gave up 5 bases; unmatched junction bases: 13. The DNA for the CDR3 is TGTGCCAGTAGCGTGACCGGGACAGGGTCGCGGTATGGCTACACCTTC. Protein product: CASSVTGTGSRYGYTF.

V is TRBV5-4 and J is TRBJ2-7, with 8 bases that match TRBD1. CDR3 length: 14 residues. The V segment lost 4 bases and the J segment 7 bases; nucleotides outside the gene matches: 10. The germline gives CDR1 SGHNT, CDR2 YYREEE (reference sequence). DNA of the CDR3: TGTGCCAGCAGCCTGACAGGGGTGACGTGGGAGCAGTACTTC. Residues: CASSLTGVTWEQYF.

This clone was observed a handful of times. The V gene is TRBV5-1, the J gene TRBJ2-5; possible D gene TRBD1, 6 bases. Germline V lookup: CDR1 SGHRS, CDR2 YFSETQ. The CDR3 covers 15 residues. Trimming removed 0 bases at V and 5 bases at J, with 14 bases between. The CDR3 reads CASSLAGDPWETQYF. CDR3 DNA sequence: TGCGCCAGCAGCTTGGCAGGGGACCCGTGGGAGACCCAGTACTTC.

The rearrangement uses TRBV29-1 and TRBJ2-5; D unresolved. From germline, CDR1 is SQVTM and CDR2 ANQGSEA. V was trimmed by 0 bases and J by 7 bases, leaving 6 bases between them. This CDR3 is 11 amino acids long. In DNA, the CDR3 is TGCAGCGTTGAAGACCCGGGGACCCAGTACTTC. Amino acid sequence: CSVEDPGTQYF. The entire variable domain, with the rest obtained from reference TRBV29-1 and TRBJ2-5, is as follows: SAVISQKPSRDICQRGTSLTIQCQVDSQVTMMFWYRQQPGQSLTLIATANQGSEATYESGFVIDKFPISRPNLTFSTLTVSNMSPEDSSIYLCSVEDPGTQYFGPGTRLLVL.

J is TRBJ1-5 and V is TRBV12-3 or TRBV12-4, with TRBD1 matching over 11 bases. The V gene end was trimmed by 5 bases and the J gene end by 7 bases; junction bases not matched to a gene: 1. The CDR3 covers 13 residues. DNA for the CDR3: TGTGCCAGCAGTCGGACAGGGGGCCAGCCCCAGCATTTT. Protein: CASSRTGGQPQHF.

V gene TRBV5-6 combines with J gene TRBJ1-2; D is ambiguous. The V end was cut by 1 base, the J end by 0 bases, with 10 bases between. CDR3 length equals 15 residues. Germline lookup yields CDR1 SGHDT and CDR2 YYEEEE. CDR3 amino acids: CASSLKTVANYGYTF. The CDR3 coding sequence is TGTGCCAGCAGCTTGAAGACTGTAGCTAACTATGGCTACACCTTC.

The genes are TRBV28 and TRBJ1-1; 10 positions match TRBD1. V lost 6 bases and J lost 1; bases outside the gene matches: 2. Germline assignment: CDR1 MDHEN and CDR2 SYDVKM. The CDR3 has 14 amino acids. The CDR3 DNA reads as TGTGCCAGCAGGACAGGGGGCCGGAACACTGAAGCTTTCTTT. Its translation: CASRTGGRNTEAFF.

V gene TRBV5-1 combines with J gene TRBJ2-2; TRBD1 aligns across 10 bases. The CDR3 length is 15 residues. The trim removed 3 bases at V and 6 bases at J, leaving 5 bases unmatched. Germline loops: CDR1 SGHRS, CDR2 YFSETQ. CDR3 sequence: CASSSTGQGAGELFF. CDR3 in DNA: TGCGCCAGCAGCTCGACAGGACAGGGGGCCGGGGAGCTGTTTTTT. Looking up the rest from reference TRBV5-1 and TRBJ2-2 gives the full variable domain: KAGVTQTPRYLIKTRGQQVTLSCSPISGHRSVSWYQQTPGQGLQFLFEYFSETQRNKGNFPGRFSGRQFSNSRSEMNVSTLELGDSALYLCASSSTGQGAGELFFGEGSRLTVL.

The rearrangement links TRBV2 to TRBJ2-3; TRBD1 matches at 8 bases. Germline CDR1 is SNHLY and CDR2 is FYNNEI. The CDR3 has 16 residues. The trim removed 5 bases at V and 4 bases at J, leaving 11 bases unmatched. The CDR3 here is CASSIGQGGSADTQYF. DNA for the CDR3: TGTGCCAGCAGTATCGGACAGGGTGGTTCCGCAGATACGCAGTATTTT.

The V and J genes are TRBV4-1 and TRBJ2-1; 8 bases are a match to TRBD2. Trimming removed 0 bases from V and 8 bases from J; junction bases left unmatched: 15. The germline V gene encodes CDR1 MGHRA and CDR2 YSYEKL. This CDR3 contains 18 residues. The CDR3 region has the DNA TGCGCCAGCAGCCAAGATTATGATACGGGGGGGCCGCGGGATGAGCAGTTCTTC. It specifies CASSQDYDTGGPRDEQFF.

The chain recombines TRBV12-2 with TRBJ1-5; the table's D call TRBD1 went unverified against the DNA. TRBV12-2 is designated a pseudogene. The CDR3 has 16 amino acids. This CDR3 is CASRLAQGTPNQPQHF. CDR3 nucleotide sequence: TGTGCAAGTCGCTTAGCGCAGGGGACACCCAATCAGCCCCAGCATTTT.

The chain has TRBV2 and TRBJ2-5, with 9 bases lining up with TRBD1. Germline values: CDR1 SNHLY, CDR2 FYNNEI. The CDR3 has 14 residues. V shed 8 bases, J shed 0 bases, and the junction held 4 bases outside the gene matches. CDR3 sequence (DNA): TGTGCCAGCCAAACAGGGGGCTACCAAGAGACCCAGTACTTC. This encodes CASQTGGYQETQYF.

This chain connects TRBV7-8 to TRBJ2-5; 11 bases align to TRBD2. There are 16 residues in the CDR3. With 2 bases clipped from V and 2 bases from J, the junction kept 4 bases outside the gene matches. The germline V gene encodes CDR1 SGHVS and CDR2 FQNEAQ. CDR3: CASSLWLAGGQETQYF. The DNA of the CDR3 is TGTGCCAGCAGCTTATGGCTAGCGGGGGGACAAGAGACCCAGTACTTC.

This chain connects TRBV27 to TRBJ2-1, with TRBD1 matching over 9 bases. The CDR3 totals 15 residues. Per germline, CDR1 MNHEY and CDR2 SMNVEV (reference sequence). The trim removed 5 bases at V and 4 bases at J, leaving 6 bases unmatched. Written as DNA, the CDR3 is TGTGCCAGCAGTACCGGACAGGGGCAATACAATGAGCAGTTCTTC. It encodes CASSTGQGQYNEQFF.

V usage is TRBV5-1 and J usage is TRBJ1-1; D remains ambiguous. The CDR3 is 15 amino acids. The ends were cut back, 0 bases at V and 5 bases at J, with 14 bases in the middle. Germline assignment: CDR1 SGHRS and CDR2 YFSETQ. CDR3: CASSLAVPGSTEAFF. The CDR3, as DNA: TGCGCCAGCAGCTTGGCGGTCCCGGGGTCAACTGAAGCTTTCTTT.

This chain joins TRBV18 and TRBJ2-7; 7 positions agree with TRBD1. Germline loops: CDR1 KGHSH, CDR2 LQKENI. Trimming at V came to 3 bases and at J to 6 bases, leaving 5 bases not matched to a gene. CDR3 size: 13 residues. This chain's CDR3 is CASSPGQASEQYF. CDR3 coding DNA: TGTGCCAGCTCACCCGGACAGGCCAGCGAGCAGTACTTC.

The V and J genes are TRBV7-7 and TRBJ2-1; tentative D call: TRBD2 (6 bases). V dropped 5 bases and J dropped 0 bases, with 11 bases sitting between them. The CDR3 has 15 amino acids. Germline CDR1 and CDR2: SSHAT and FNYEAQ (reference sequence). CDR3 in amino acids: CASSPSAASYNEQFF. CDR3 nucleotides: TGTGCCAGCAGCCCTAGCGCCGCCTCCTACAATGAGCAGTTCTTC. Full variable domain (rest looked up from reference TRBV7-7 and TRBJ2-1): GAGVSQSPRYKVTKRGQDVTLRCDPISSHATLYWYQQALGQGPEFLTYFNYEAQPDKSGLPSDRFSAERPEGSISTLTIQRTEQRDSAMYRCASSPSAASYNEQFFGPGTRLTVL.